This passage covers 12 T cell receptor beta chains from one sample sequenced in a study of radiotherapy plus CTLA-4 blockade in lung cancer. Measured with immunoSEQ multiplex PCR; TCRdb has only the in-frame clones, and not every one. In the table there are 90,000 or so clones, roughly four fifths of which are singletons. This specimen was peripheral blood, taken from a patient treated with radiotherapy plus ipilimumab. These receptors all come from a human donor with non-small cell lung cancer who had stable disease on radiotherapy plus ipilimumab.

The V call is TRBV2, the J call TRBJ2-2, with D perhaps TRBD1 (6 bases). In germline, CDR1 is SNHLY, CDR2 FYNNEI. Trimming left V 10 bases short and J 8 bases short, with 20 bases between. CDR3 length equals 14 residues. The CDR3 protein is CATRGPPPSGELFF. CDR3 bases: TGTGCCACCAGGGGACCTCCACCGTCGGGGGAGCTGTTTTTT.

This chain links TRBV7-8 with TRBJ2-3; 9 bases are a match to TRBD2. This CDR3 is 17 amino acids long. The V gene end was trimmed by 1 base and the J gene end by 2 bases; junction bases not matched to a gene: 7. Germline V gives CDR1 SGHVS, CDR2 FQNEAQ. The CDR3 DNA reads as TGTGCCAGCAGCTTAGGAGTGCTAGCGGGATCCACAGATACGCAGTATTTT. Translated: CASSLGVLAGSTDTQYF.

The gene calls are TRBV10-2 and TRBJ2-3, with TRBD2 matching 9 bases. The germline CDR1 and CDR2 sequences are WSHSY and SAAADI. V shed 6 bases, J shed 2 bases, and the junction held 9 bases outside the gene matches. The CDR3 runs 16 residues. In DNA, the CDR3 is TGCGCCAGCAGACTAGGACTAGCGTCAGACACAGATACGCAGTATTTT. Encoded protein: CASRLGLASDTDTQYF.

The chain combines TRBV28 with TRBJ2-5; D remains unclear. Looked up from germline, CDR1 is MDHEN and CDR2 is SYDVKM. V lost 5 bases to trimming and J lost 5 bases, with 15 bases between them. The CDR3 consists of 14 residues. The CDR3 sequence is CASSPWAEVETQYF. The CDR3 DNA sequence: TGTGCCAGCAGTCCCTGGGCTGAGGTCGAGACCCAGTACTTC.

The rearrangement joins TRBV5-1 to TRBJ2-7; unclear D gene. The length of the CDR3 is 12 residues. Trimming cost V 0 bases and J 4 bases, with 5 bases left between them. Germline V gene lookup returns CDR1 SGHRS and CDR2 YFSETQ. This chain's CDR3 is CASSLDYYEQYF. CDR3 sequence (DNA): TGCGCCAGCAGCTTGGACTATTACGAGCAGTACTTC.

The chain joins TRBV7-3 to TRBJ1-6; D is unclear. Germline CDR1 and CDR2: SGHTA and FQGTGA. V lost 4 bases and J 0 bases, leaving 10 bases between the germline ends. This CDR3 contains 16 residues. For the CDR3, the DNA is TGTGCCAGCAGCTGGTCTCACAGCTCCTATAATTCACCCCTCCACTTT. Its protein product is CASSWSHSSYNSPLHF. The full variable domain, rest sourced from reference TRBV7-3 and TRBJ1-6, is GAGVSQTPSNKVTEKGKYVELRCDPISGHTALYWYRQSLGQGPEFLIYFQGTGAADDSGLPNDRFFAVRPEGSVSTLKIQRTERGDSAVYLCASSWSHSSYNSPLHFGNGTRLTVT.

The CDR3 is CSVHRANTGELFF. The CDR3 bases are TGCAGCGTTCACAGGGCAAACACCGGGGAGCTGTTTTTT. The chain carries TRBV29-1 and TRBJ2-2; D is perhaps TRBD1 (6 bases). Per the germline V gene, CDR1 is SQVTM and CDR2 is ANQGSEA. V was pared by 5 bases and J by 2 bases, with 9 bases between. The length of the CDR3 is 13 residues.

This chain connects TRBV19 to TRBJ1-1; D gene ambiguous. From germline, CDR1 is LNHDA and CDR2 SQIVND (reference sequence). This CDR3 has 13 amino acids. V lost 11 bases and J lost 3, with 16 bases in between. DNA for the CDR3: TGTGCCGTCAGTAAGACGGAGGACACTGAAGCTTTCTTT. It encodes CAVSKTEDTEAFF.

In this sample, this clone turned up a few times. The chain has TRBV6-5 and TRBJ2-7, with TRBD2 matching over 8 bases. CDR3 length equals 14 residues. The V segment lost 6 bases and the J segment 0 bases; nucleotides outside the gene matches: 4. Germline V gene data show CDR1 as MNHEY and CDR2 as SVGAGI. The CDR3 sequence is CASRPSGSSYEQYF. The CDR3 bases are TGTGCCAGCAGACCTAGCGGGTCCTCCTACGAGCAGTACTTC.

The V gene is TRBV11-3, the J gene TRBJ2-7, with 8 positions matching TRBD1. Germline V gene lookup returns CDR1 SGHNT and CDR2 YENEEA. V lost 5 bases, J lost 4 bases, and 16 bases stayed unmatched. The CDR3 spans 17 residues. The CDR3, as DNA: TGTGCCAGCAGCCCGCGCCCTCGGGACAGGAGATTTTACGAGCAGTACTTC. This encodes CASSPRPRDRRFYEQYF.

The sample holds a few counts of this clone. The J gene is TRBJ2-5, the V gene TRBV6-1; maybe TRBD1 (6 bases). The CDR3 has 14 residues. Germline-derived CDR1 and CDR2 are MNHNS and SASEGT. V lost 7 bases and J 2 bases, leaving 14 bases between the germline ends. In nucleotides, the CDR3 is TGTGCCAGCATTGACCCCGACAGGCAAGAGACCCAGTACTTC. Protein: CASIDPDRQETQYF.

The chain couples TRBV9 to TRBJ2-1; 10 nucleotides align to TRBD2. The CDR3 spans 16 residues. Losses at the gene ends were 3 bases for V and 9 bases for J; bases not matched to a gene: 12. The V gene's germline CDR1 is SGDLS and CDR2 YYNGEE. The CDR3 nucleotides read TGTGCCAGCAGCGCAAACTCCGGGACTAGCGTCGGTGAGCAGTTCTTC. This gives the protein CASSANSGTSVGEQFF. Supplemented by reference TRBV9 and TRBJ2-1, the full variable domain reads DSGVTQTPKHLITATGQRVTLRCSPRSGDLSVYWYQQSLDQGLQFLIQYYNGEERAKGNILERFSAQQFPDLHSELNLSSLELGDSALYFCASSANSGTSVGEQFFGPGTRLTVL.